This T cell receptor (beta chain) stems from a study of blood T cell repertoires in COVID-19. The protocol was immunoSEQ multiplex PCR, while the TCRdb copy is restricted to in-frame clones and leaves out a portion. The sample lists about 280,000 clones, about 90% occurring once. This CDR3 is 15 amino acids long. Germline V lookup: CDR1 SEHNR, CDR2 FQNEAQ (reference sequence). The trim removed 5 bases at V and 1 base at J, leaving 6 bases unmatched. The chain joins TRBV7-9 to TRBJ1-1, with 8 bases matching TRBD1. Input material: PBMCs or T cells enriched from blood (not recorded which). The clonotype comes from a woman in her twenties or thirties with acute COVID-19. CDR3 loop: CASSVNRGANTEAFF. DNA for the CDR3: TGTGCCAGCAGCGTAAACAGGGGGGCGAACACTGAAGCTTTCTTT.